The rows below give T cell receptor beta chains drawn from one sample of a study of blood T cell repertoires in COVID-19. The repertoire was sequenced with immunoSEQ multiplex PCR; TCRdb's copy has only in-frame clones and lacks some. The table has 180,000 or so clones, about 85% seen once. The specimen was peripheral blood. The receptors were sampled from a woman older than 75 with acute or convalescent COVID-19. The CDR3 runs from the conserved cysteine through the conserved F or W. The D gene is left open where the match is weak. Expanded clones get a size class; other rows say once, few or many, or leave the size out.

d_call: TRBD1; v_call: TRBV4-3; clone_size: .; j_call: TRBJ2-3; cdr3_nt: TGCGCCAGCAGCCAAGACAGGGGGCCGAGCACAGATACGCAGTATTTT; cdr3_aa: CASSQDRGPSTDTQYF
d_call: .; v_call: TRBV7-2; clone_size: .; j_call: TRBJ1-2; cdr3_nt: TGTGCCAGCAGCCGGGGGGTTTATCAGGGGATCGGCTATGGCTACACCTTC; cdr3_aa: CASSRGVYQGIGYGYTF
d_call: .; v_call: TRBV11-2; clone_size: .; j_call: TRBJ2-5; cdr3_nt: TGTGCCAGCAGCTCATGGGGAGAAGGGACCCAGTACTTC; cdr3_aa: CASSSWGEGTQYF
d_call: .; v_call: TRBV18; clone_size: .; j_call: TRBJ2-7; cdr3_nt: TGTGCCAGCTCACCTCTGGTAGGGGGGGCCTACGAGCAGTACTTC; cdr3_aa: CASSPLVGGAYEQYF
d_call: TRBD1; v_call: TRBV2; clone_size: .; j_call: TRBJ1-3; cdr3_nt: TGTGCCAGCAGCCGTCAGGGGGGCTCTGGAAACACCATATATTTT; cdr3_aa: CASSRQGGSGNTIYF
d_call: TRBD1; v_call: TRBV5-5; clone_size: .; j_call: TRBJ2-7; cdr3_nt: TGTGCCAGCAGCCCTTCCCTAGCCCGACAGGGCCTCAGAAGAGAGCAGTACTTC; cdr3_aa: CASSPSLARQGLRREQYF
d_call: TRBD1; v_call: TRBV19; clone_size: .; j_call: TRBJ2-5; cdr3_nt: TGTGCCAGTAGTAAACGGACAGGGTCTCCGCAAGAGACCCAGTACTTC; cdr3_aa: CASSKRTGSPQETQYF
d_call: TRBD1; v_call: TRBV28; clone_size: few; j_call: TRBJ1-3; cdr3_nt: TGTGCCAGCAGCCGACAGGGGCCTCGCTCTGGAAACACCATATATTTT; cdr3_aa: CASSRQGPRSGNTIYF
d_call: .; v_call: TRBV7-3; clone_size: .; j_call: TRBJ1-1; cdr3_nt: TGTGCCAGCAGCTTCAGTGGAGACAGAGCCACTGAAGCTTTCTTT; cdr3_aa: CASSFSGDRATEAFF
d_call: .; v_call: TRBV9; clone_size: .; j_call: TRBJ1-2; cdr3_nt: TGTGCCAGCAGCGTAGATTCACGGTCTGAGGGCTACACCTTC; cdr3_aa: CASSVDSRSEGYTF
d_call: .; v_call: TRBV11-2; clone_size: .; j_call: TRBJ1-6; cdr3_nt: TGTGCCAGCAGCCACGACTCAAATTCACCCCTCCACTTT; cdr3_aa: CASSHDSNSPLHF
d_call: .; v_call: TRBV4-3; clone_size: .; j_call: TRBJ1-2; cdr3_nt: TGCGCCAGCAGCCAAGGGCAGGGAAATAACTATGGCTACACCTTC; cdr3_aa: CASSQGQGNNYGYTF
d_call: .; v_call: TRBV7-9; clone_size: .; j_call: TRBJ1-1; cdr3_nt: TGTGCCAGCAGCTTATTAGTGCCTGAAGCTTTCTTT; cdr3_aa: CASSLLVPEAFF
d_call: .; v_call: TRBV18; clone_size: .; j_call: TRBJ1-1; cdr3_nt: TGTGCCAGCTCAACCCTCAGGGACACTGAAGCTTTCTTT; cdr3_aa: CASSTLRDTEAFF
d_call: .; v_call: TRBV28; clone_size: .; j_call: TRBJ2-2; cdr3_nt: TGTGCCAGCAGTTTGGCCCTAGGAGGCACCGGGGAGCTGTTTTTT; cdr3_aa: CASSLALGGTGELFF
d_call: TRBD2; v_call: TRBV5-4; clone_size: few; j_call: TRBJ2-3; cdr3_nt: TGTGCCAGCAGTTCCCGACTAGCCTACACAGATACGCAGTATTTT; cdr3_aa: CASSSRLAYTDTQYF
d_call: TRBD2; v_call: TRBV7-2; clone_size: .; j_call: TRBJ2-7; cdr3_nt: TGTGCCAGCAGCGGGGGACTAGCGGTTTACGAGCAGTACTTC; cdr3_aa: CASSGGLAVYEQYF
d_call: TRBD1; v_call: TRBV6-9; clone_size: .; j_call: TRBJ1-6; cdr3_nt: TGTGCCAGCAGTCAATACAGGGGGTGGAACCGCTTGTCCTATAATTCACCCCTCCACTTT; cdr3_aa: CASSQYRGWNRLSYNSPLHF
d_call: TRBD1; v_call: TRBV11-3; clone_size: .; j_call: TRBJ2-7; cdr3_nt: TGTGCCAGCAGCTTAACGGCAGGGACAGGGGCGTACGAGCAGTACTTC; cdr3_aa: CASSLTAGTGAYEQYF
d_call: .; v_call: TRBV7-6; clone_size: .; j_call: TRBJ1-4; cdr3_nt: TGTGCCAGCAGCTTATATTTTACGGGGGATCGGGAAAAACTGTTTTTT; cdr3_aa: CASSLYFTGDREKLFF
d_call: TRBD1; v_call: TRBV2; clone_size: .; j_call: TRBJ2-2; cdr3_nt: TGTGCCAGCAGTGGGGACAGGGGTTCGGGCGGGGAGCTGTTTTTT; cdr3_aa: CASSGDRGSGGELFF
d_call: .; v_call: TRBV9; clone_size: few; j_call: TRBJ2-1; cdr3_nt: TGTGCCAGCAGCGTACAAACTATCGATGAGCAGTTCTTC; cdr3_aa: CASSVQTIDEQFF
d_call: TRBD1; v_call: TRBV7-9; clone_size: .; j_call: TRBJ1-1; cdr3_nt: TGTGCCAGCAGCCAGGGGAGGACAGGCGATGAAGCTTTCTTT; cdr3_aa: CASSQGRTGDEAFF
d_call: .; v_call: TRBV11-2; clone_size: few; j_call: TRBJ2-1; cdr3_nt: TGTGCCAGCAGCTTCTCGGGGACACCATACAATGAGCAGTTCTTC; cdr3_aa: CASSFSGTPYNEQFF
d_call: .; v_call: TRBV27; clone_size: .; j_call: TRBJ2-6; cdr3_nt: TGTGCCAGCAGTTTACTTCCGGGGGTCCTCGAGGGATCTGGGGCCAACGTCCTGACTTTC; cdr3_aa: CASSLLPGVLEGSGANVLTF
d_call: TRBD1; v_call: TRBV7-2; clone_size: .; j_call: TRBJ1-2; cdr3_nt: TGTGCCAGCAACTTGAACAGGGGGCTTTATGGCTACACCTTC; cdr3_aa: CASNLNRGLYGYTF
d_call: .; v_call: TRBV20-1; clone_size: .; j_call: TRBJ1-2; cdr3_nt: TGCAGTGCTAGTGGGGCACGGGGGGCTACGCCGGACTATGGCTACACCTTC; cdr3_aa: CSASGARGATPDYGYTF
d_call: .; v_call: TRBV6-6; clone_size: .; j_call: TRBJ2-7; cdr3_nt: TGTGCCAGCAGCCCCTCGTACGAGCAGTACTTC; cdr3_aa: CASSPSYEQYF
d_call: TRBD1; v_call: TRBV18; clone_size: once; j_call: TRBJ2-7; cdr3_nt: TGTGCCAGCTCACCGGGGGGACAGGGTTACGAGCAGTACTTC; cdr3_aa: CASSPGGQGYEQYF
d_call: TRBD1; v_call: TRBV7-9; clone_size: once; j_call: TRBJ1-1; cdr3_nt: TGTGCCAGCAGCTTATCGGGGGACAGTCCGACGGGTTTCTTT; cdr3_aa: CASSLSGDSPTGFF
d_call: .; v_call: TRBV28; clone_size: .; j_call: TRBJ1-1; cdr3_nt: TGTGCCAGCAGTATCGTGAACACTGAAGCTTTCTTT; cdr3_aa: CASSIVNTEAFF
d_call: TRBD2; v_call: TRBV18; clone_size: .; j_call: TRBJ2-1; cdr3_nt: TGTGCCAGCTCACCACCAGGTCCGACTAGCGGAGGCCCTTCCTACAATGAGCAGTTCTTC; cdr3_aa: CASSPPGPTSGGPSYNEQFF
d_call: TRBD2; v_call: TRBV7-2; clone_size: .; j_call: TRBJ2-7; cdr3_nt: TGTGCCAGCAGCAAGTCCCTAGCGGGAGGTAACTCCTACGAGCAGTACTTC; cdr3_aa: CASSKSLAGGNSYEQYF
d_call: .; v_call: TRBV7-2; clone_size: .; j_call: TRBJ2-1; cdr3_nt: TGTGCCAGCAGTCAACTCGGGGAGCAGTTCTTC; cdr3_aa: CASSQLGEQFF
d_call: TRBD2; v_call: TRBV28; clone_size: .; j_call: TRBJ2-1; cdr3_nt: TGTGCCAGCAGTTCCCCAGGTTTCGGGAGGGAGGTCTACAATGAGCAGTTCTTC; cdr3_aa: CASSSPGFGREVYNEQFF
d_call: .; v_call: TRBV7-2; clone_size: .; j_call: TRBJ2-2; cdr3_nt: TGTGCCAGCAGCTTAAGGGGGACATATAACACCGGGGAGCTGTTTTTT; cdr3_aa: CASSLRGTYNTGELFF
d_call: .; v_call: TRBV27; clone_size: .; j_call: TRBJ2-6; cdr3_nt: TGTGCCAGCAGTTTAAGACCACTCCCGCGGTCTGGGGCCAACGTCCTGACTTTC; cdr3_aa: CASSLRPLPRSGANVLTF
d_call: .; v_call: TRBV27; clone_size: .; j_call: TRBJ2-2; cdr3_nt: TGTGTCAGCAGTTTACGCCCGCCGGGGAACACCGGGGAGCTGTTTTTT; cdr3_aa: CVSSLRPPGNTGELFF
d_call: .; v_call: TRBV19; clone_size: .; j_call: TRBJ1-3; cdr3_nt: TGTGCCAGTAGTATAGATCAACAGACTGGAAACACCATATATTTT; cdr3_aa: CASSIDQQTGNTIYF
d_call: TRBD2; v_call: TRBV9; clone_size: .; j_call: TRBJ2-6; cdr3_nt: TGTGCCAGCAGTTTACTAGCGGGAGAGCCTGGGGCCAACGTCCTGACTTTC; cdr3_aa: CASSLLAGEPGANVLTF
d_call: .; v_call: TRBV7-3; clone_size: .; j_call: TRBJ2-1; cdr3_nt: TGTGCCAGCAGCTTAAGGGCAGCTTACAATGAGCAGTTCTTC; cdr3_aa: CASSLRAAYNEQFF
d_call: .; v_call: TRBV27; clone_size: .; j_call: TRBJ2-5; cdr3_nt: TGTGCCAGCAGTCCTGGAGTCCAGGAGACCCAGTACTTC; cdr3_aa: CASSPGVQETQYF
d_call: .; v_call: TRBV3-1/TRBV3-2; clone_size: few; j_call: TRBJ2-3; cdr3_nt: TGTGCCAGCAGCCGCCAAGGGGGAGATACGCAGTATTTT; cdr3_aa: CASSRQGGDTQYF
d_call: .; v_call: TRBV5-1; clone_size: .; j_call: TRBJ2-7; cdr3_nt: TGCGCCAGCAGCTTGGTTTCAGGGTCTTACGAGCAGTACTTC; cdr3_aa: CASSLVSGSYEQYF
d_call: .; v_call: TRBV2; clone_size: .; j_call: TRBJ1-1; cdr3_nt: TGTGCCAGCAGTGCTATCCCCACTGAAGCTTTCTTT; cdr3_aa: CASSAIPTEAFF
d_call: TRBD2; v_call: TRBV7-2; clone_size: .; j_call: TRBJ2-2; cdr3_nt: TGTGCCAGCAGCTTAGTGTCGGGAGGGTATGGGGCCACCGGGGAGCTGTTTTTT; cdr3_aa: CASSLVSGGYGATGELFF
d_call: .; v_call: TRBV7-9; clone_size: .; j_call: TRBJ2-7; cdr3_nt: TGTGCCAGCAGCCCTCGACGGACAGCCTACGAGCAGTACTTC; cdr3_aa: CASSPRRTAYEQYF
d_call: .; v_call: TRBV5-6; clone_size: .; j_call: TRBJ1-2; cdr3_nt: TGTGCCAGCAGCTTCGACAGAACCAACTATGGCTACACCTTC; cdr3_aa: CASSFDRTNYGYTF
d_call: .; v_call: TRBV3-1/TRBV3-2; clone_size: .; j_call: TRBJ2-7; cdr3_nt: TGTGCCAGCAGCCAATGGGAGTACGAGCAGTACTTC; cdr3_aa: CASSQWEYEQYF
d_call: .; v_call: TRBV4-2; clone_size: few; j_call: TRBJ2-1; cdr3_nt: TGTGCCAGCAGCCTACTGCAGGGGAGCTACAATGAGCAGTTCTTC; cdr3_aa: CASSLLQGSYNEQFF
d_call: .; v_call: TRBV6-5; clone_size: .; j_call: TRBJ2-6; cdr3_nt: TGTGCCAGCAGTTTCGGACAGCGTCGGGCCAACGTCCTGACTTTC; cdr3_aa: CASSFGQRRANVLTF
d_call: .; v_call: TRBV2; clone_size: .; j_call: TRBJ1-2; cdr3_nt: TGTGCCAGCAGTGGGACAGTCTTAGGGGGCTACACCTTC; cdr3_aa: CASSGTVLGGYTF
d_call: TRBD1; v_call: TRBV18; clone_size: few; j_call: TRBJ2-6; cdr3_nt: TGTGCCAGCTCACCGGCGACAGGGGAGGCTGGGGCCAACGTCCTGACTTTC; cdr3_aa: CASSPATGEAGANVLTF
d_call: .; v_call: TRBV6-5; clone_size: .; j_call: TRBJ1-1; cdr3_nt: TGTGCCAGCAGCCGGGACACTGAAGCTTTCTTT; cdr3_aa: CASSRDTEAFF
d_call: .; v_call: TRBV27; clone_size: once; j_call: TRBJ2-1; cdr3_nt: TGTGCCAGCAGTTTACGGGGGAGCAATGAGCAGTTCTTC; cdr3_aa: CASSLRGSNEQFF